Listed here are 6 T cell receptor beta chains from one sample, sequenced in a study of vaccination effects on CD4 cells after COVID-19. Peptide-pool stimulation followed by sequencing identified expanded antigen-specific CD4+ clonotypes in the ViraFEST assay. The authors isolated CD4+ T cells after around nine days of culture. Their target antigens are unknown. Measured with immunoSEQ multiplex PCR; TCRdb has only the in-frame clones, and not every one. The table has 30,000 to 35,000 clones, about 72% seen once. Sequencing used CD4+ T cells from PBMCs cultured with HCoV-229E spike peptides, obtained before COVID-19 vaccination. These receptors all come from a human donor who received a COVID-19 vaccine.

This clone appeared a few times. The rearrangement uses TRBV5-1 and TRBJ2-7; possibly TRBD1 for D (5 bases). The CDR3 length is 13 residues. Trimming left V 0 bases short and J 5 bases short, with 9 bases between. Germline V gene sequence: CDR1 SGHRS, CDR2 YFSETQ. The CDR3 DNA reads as TGCGCCAGCAGCTTGGGACAGACCGACGAGCAGTACTTC. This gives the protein CASSLGQTDEQYF.

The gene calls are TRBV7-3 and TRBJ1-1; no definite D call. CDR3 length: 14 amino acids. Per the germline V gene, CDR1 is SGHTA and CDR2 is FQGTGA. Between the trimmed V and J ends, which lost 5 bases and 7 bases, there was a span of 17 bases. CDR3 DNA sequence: TGTGCCAGCAGCCCCGCCCGGGGAAACTTTGAAGCTTTCTTT. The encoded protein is CASSPARGNFEAFF.

Here the CDR3 DNA reads TGCGCCAGCAGCCAAGGAGGGGGGAGAGCCAATGAGCAGTTCTTC. Protein sequence: CASSQGGGRANEQFF. The rearrangement uses TRBV4-3 and TRBJ2-1, with D possibly being TRBD1 or TRBD2 (6 bases each). V was clipped by 1 base and J by 6 bases, with 13 bases between them. The CDR3 contains 15 residues. The germline V gene has CDR1 LGHNA and CDR2 YSLEER.

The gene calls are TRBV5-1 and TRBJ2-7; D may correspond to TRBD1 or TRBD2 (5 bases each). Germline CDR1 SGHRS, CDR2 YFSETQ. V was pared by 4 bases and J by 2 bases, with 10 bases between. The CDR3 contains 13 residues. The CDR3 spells CASSRDGTYEQYF. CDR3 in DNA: TGCGCCAGCAGCAGGGACGGAACCTACGAGCAGTACTTC.

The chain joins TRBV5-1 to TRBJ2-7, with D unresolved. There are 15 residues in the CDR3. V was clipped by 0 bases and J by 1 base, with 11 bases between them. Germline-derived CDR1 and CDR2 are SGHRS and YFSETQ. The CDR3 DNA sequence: TGCGCCAGCAGCTTGGGGGCCACACGTTCCTACGAGCAGTACTTC. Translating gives CASSLGATRSYEQYF.

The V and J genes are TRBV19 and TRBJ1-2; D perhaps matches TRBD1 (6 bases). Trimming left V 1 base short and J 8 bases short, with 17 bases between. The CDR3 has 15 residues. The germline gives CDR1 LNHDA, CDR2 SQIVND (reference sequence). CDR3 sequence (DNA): TGTGCCAGTAGTATAGTCACAGGGAGTGGTAAGGGCTACACCTTC. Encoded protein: CASSIVTGSGKGYTF.